Included here is one T cell receptor beta chain sequence, with context. The germline V gene encodes CDR1 MGHRA and CDR2 YSYEKL. V lost 0 bases, J lost 1 base, and 12 bases lay in between. This CDR3 is built from 16 residues. Data came from immunoSEQ multiplex PCR; TCRdb stores just in-frame clones and leaves some out. Of a few hundred thousand clones listed, over 75% are singletons. This sample was taken from a study of blood T cell repertoires in COVID-19. Sequenced input: peripheral blood. The gene calls are TRBV4-1 and TRBJ1-2, with a possible D match to TRBD1 (6 bases). The TCR comes from a man under 40 who had recovered from COVID-19. The CDR3 loop reads CASSQDRDTYNYGYTF. The DNA for the CDR3 is TGCGCCAGCAGCCAAGACCGGGACACCTATAACTATGGCTACACCTTC.